The rows below give T cell receptor beta chains drawn from one sample of a study of blood T cell repertoires in COVID-19. The repertoire was sequenced with immunoSEQ multiplex PCR; TCRdb's copy has only in-frame clones and lacks some. The data hold more than 10,000 clones, with roughly 78% observed a single time. The specimen was peripheral blood. These receptors all come from a human donor in a cohort sampled during active COVID-19. CDR3s include the opening cysteine and the closing phenylalanine or tryptophan. Where a row states a size, it is once, few, many or the class of an expanded clone; other rows omit it.

J: TRBJ2-2
size: once
length: 16
V: TRBV5-1
CDR3: CASSLVSGGKTGELFF

J: TRBJ2-1
size: NA
length: 18
V: TRBV7-9
CDR3: CASSFHGSGTSGVDEQFF

J: TRBJ1-2
size: NA
length: 13
V: TRBV30
CDR3: CAWRRDRPQGYTF

J: TRBJ1-5
size: NA
length: 13
V: TRBV6-5
CDR3: CASSYSLHQPQHF

J: TRBJ2-1
size: NA
length: 17
V: TRBV4-2
CDR3: CASSQEVRGIVYNEQFF

J: TRBJ1-6
size: few
length: 14
V: TRBV5-1
CDR3: CASSTGQGTSPLHF

J: TRBJ2-5
size: once
length: 15
V: TRBV3-1/TRBV3-2
CDR3: CASSQLAGGQETQYF

J: TRBJ2-3
size: NA
length: 14
V: TRBV7-9
CDR3: CASSFGGARDTQYF

J: TRBJ2-5
size: NA
length: 15
V: TRBV5-6
CDR3: CASSLTSGGQETQYF

J: TRBJ2-3
size: few
length: 14
V: TRBV10-1
CDR3: CASKKGGAEDTQYF

J: TRBJ2-1
size: NA
length: 14
V: TRBV5-6
CDR3: CASSLKQVYNEQFF

J: TRBJ2-1
size: NA
length: 15
V: TRBV7-9
CDR3: CASSFRGGGAVEQFF

J: TRBJ1-4
size: NA
length: 13
V: TRBV29-1
CDR3: CSVEDRQAKKLFF

J: TRBJ1-6
size: NA
length: 16
V: TRBV7-2
CDR3: CASSLGGRGYNSPLHF

J: TRBJ1-1
size: NA
length: 13
V: TRBV2
CDR3: CASSVQGGPAAFF

J: TRBJ2-2
size: NA
length: 14
V: TRBV5-1
CDR3: CASSLVGGVGELFF

J: TRBJ2-5
size: once
length: 16
V: TRBV11-2
CDR3: CASSLGQVHNQETQYF

J: TRBJ1-1
size: NA
length: 16
V: TRBV14
CDR3: CASSQTLGQGAAEAFF

J: TRBJ2-1
size: once
length: 13
V: TRBV5-6
CDR3: CASSLPADNEQFF

J: TRBJ1-1
size: NA
length: 14
V: TRBV7-9
CDR3: CASRPRTGGTEAFF

J: TRBJ1-2
size: NA
length: 14
V: TRBV5-6
CDR3: CASSFERLLYGYTF

J: TRBJ2-7
size: NA
length: 15
V: TRBV7-2
CDR3: CASRRPSGGPGEQYF

J: TRBJ2-7
size: NA
length: 16
V: TRBV6-5
CDR3: CASSSLGHVGTYEQYF

J: TRBJ2-5
size: NA
length: 16
V: TRBV4-2
CDR3: CASSEDLGTTQETQYF

J: TRBJ2-5
size: few
length: 16
V: TRBV5-1
CDR3: CASSPYPGQGQETQYF

J: TRBJ1-6
size: NA
length: 14
V: TRBV9
CDR3: CASSLQGEGSPLHF

J: TRBJ2-2
size: NA
length: 14
V: TRBV6-5
CDR3: CASSSVMNTGELFF

J: TRBJ2-7
size: NA
length: 15
V: TRBV19
CDR3: CASSSGGSYSYEQYF

J: TRBJ2-7
size: NA
length: 13
V: TRBV28
CDR3: CASNRDRVGEQYF

J: TRBJ2-5
size: NA
length: 15
V: TRBV6-6
CDR3: CASSPGQVLRETQYF

J: TRBJ1-6
size: NA
length: 14
V: TRBV5-4
CDR3: CASKQGPLGGALHF

J: TRBJ2-2
size: NA
length: 14
V: TRBV11-3
CDR3: CASSPSLVTGELFF

J: TRBJ1-1
size: once
length: 14
V: TRBV18
CDR3: CASSPLTGDTEAFF

J: TRBJ1-1
size: NA
length: 15
V: TRBV5-4
CDR3: CASSLGGEAGTEAFF

J: TRBJ1-1
size: NA
length: 14
V: TRBV5-8
CDR3: CASSLEGGWTEAFF

J: TRBJ1-2
size: few
length: 13
V: TRBV5-1
CDR3: CASSHRDSYGYTF

J: TRBJ1-2
size: NA
length: 14
V: TRBV27
CDR3: CASSPGLNPYGYTF

J: TRBJ2-3
size: NA
length: 18
V: TRBV6-2/TRBV6-3
CDR3: CASRPYLGLAGETDTQYF

J: TRBJ2-2
size: NA
length: 15
V: TRBV7-9
CDR3: CASSPEGTGAGELFF

J: TRBJ1-4
size: few
length: 14
V: TRBV27
CDR3: CASSFAPGSEKLFF

J: TRBJ2-7
size: NA
length: 13
V: TRBV6-5
CDR3: CASSSQGLYEQYF

J: TRBJ1-3
size: NA
length: 15
V: TRBV3-1/TRBV3-2
CDR3: CASSLWTGSGNTIYF

J: TRBJ2-3
size: NA
length: 15
V: TRBV10-2
CDR3: CASSENNRGTDTQYF

J: TRBJ1-1
size: NA
length: 13
V: TRBV18
CDR3: CASSPEMNTEAFF

J: TRBJ1-6
size: NA
length: 14
V: TRBV7-9
CDR3: CASSFPHSGSPLHF

J: TRBJ2-1
size: NA
length: 13
V: TRBV6-5
CDR3: CASTKDSYNEQFF

J: TRBJ2-4
size: NA
length: 16
V: TRBV14
CDR3: CASSRGRWAAKNIQYF

J: TRBJ2-7
size: few
length: 12
V: TRBV7-9
CDR3: CASSFQNYEQYF